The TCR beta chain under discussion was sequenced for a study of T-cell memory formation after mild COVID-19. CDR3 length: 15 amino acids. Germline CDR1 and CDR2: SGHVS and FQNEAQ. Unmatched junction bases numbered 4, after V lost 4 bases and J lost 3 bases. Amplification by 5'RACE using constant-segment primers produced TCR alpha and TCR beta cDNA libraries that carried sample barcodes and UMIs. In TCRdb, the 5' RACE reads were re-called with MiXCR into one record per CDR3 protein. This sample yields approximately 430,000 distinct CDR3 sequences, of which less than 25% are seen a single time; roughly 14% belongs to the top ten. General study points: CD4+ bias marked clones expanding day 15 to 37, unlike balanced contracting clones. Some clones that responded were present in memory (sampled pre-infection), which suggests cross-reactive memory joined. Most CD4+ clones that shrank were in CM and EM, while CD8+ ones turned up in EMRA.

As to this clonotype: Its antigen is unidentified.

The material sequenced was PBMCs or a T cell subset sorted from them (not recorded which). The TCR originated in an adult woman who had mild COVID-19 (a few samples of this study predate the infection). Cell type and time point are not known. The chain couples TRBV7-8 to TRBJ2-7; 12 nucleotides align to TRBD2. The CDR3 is CASSSGTSGYYEQYF. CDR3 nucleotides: TGTGCCAGCAGCTCCGGGACTAGCGGGTACTACGAGCAGTACTTC.